This T cell receptor (beta chain) is from a study of cytomegalovirus exposure and HLA in healthy donors (dated by TCRdb to the late 2010s). About the study as a whole: According to an earlier analysis of several hundred of the donors, about 190 million T cells yielded 117 million unique TCR beta sequences and 276 Gb of sequence data. An early release covering around 630 HLA-typed donors comprised roughly 300 gigabases of sequencing data and around 85 million unique TCR sequences. Of the roughly 400 genotyped donors, 65% to 90% were placed in the genetic ancestry cluster associated with self-reported Caucasian donors. The study aimed to test whether signatures of past pathogen exposure could be identified by cataloging public T cell receptors. The study used immunosequencing to profile the T cell repertoires of 600 to 850 subjects and linked those repertoires to cytomegalovirus serostatus. Besides the first cohort of more than 650 subjects, a separate validation cohort made up of roughly 120 different subjects was used. The study combined high-throughput TCR immunosequencing, statistical association of individual TCRs with disease status, and machine learning to predict cytomegalovirus infection status. A later analysis re-examined previously published TCR beta repertoires from just over 650 donors and added high-resolution HLA genotyping to investigate patterns of TCR occurrence. The later analysis used no new phenotypic data to find candidate immune exposures, relying instead on TCR beta sequences and their occurrence across donors. An earlier analysis of a few hundred of the donors applied high-throughput TCR beta sequencing to assess whether each TCR beta V gene segment acted as functional or pseudogenic. Alongside the repertoire data, information on donor age, sex, ethnicity and CMV serostatus was compiled. In a later genetic analysis, genome-wide SNP genotypes for about three fifths of the roughly 670 donors were used, and that subset was treated as a discovery cohort. Every discovery cohort repertoire had been produced on one sequencing platform. Class I and class II HLA loci were covered by the typing at four-digit resolution. Typing coverage varied by locus: about 620-630 donors for A, B, C, DRB1 and DQB1; about 520 for DQA1; some 610 for DPA1; approximately 490 for DPB1. Because of strong linkage in the cohort, roughly five DR-DQ haplotypes were treated as single units for association and clustering. Across around 400 genotyped donors of the cohort, an average of 235,054 unique TCR beta nucleotide sequences per donor were sequenced, and 15% to 20% of those sequences were non-productive. Results and caveats for the whole study, not just this receptor: A cluster of highly shared sequence variants was judged likely to be a technical artifact of the sequencing pipeline. In a later analysis, several top co-occurrence clusters were reported to appear linked to parvovirus B19, influenza, CMV and Epstein-Barr virus. Immune exposure information for the cohort was limited to CMV serostatus. In both the original and validation cohorts, the classifier was reported to diagnose cytomegalovirus status with high specificity and sensitivity. A few of the identified cytomegalovirus-associated TCR beta chains were confirmed in vitro to be specific for cytomegalovirus antigens. In a later analysis, the rate of TCR association differed among HLA loci, with DRB1 alleles having the most associated TCRs and HLA-C alleles having the fewest. A further reported finding was that TCR beta sequences accurately predicted the HLA-A and HLA-B alleles for most subjects in the first cohort. The earlier analysis of about 600 of the donors excluded some 15 rarely observed V segments, including chromosome 9 orphons, because counts were too low. Because HLA typing was unavailable for some donors at each locus, only the typed subset was used in association tests. This cohort had only TCR beta chains sequenced, and the lack of alpha or paired-chain data limited which features could be detected. Strong co-occurrence of HLA alleles, especially DR and DQ, made assigning TCR associations to individual alleles difficult. In a later analysis, around 17,000 TCR beta sequences were associated with specific HLA alleles at a false discovery rate of 0.05. According to a later analysis, most CMV-associated TCR beta chains appeared to be HLA-restricted, and the HLA associations seemed to be driven largely by CMV exposure. Most TCR sequences were seen in very few donors, while some public TCRs were found in many individuals. The study listed 150 to 200 TCR beta chains as associated with cytomegalovirus. A later genetic analysis reported fewer N-insertions in productive TCRs among donors in an Asian-associated ancestry cluster than the roughly 650-donor mean. Correlated functional status among segregating V segments might be attributable to linkage disequilibrium, but an unknown experimental factor could not be ruled out. Because the 87-base-pair reads could not distinguish some IMGT-functional V segments, including TRBV6-2 and TRBV6-3, those segments were excluded. In an earlier analysis of some 500 of the donors, most TCR beta V segments appeared in productive rearrangements about 87% or about 30% of the time, broadly matching IMGT annotations. In a later analysis, HLA-associated TCR beta chains were found to be more clonally expanded and to have lower generation probabilities than equally common non-associated chains. The presence/absence analyses assumed that sequencing depth was roughly uniform across donors, and that assumption may not be true. It was suggested by the authors that the approach could potentially be generalized to other disease states and immunological phenotypes. V-gene and J-gene trimming of TCR beta chains was associated with a missense DCLRE1C variant in a later genetic analysis, and the association was replicated in an independent cohort.

Comments on this clone: Its antigen remains unidentified. No clone much larger than this one lies a single base away; base qualities are absent.

In total, more than 500 healthy bone marrow donors made up the cohort. All cohort members were sampled while nominally healthy, although unrecorded immune exposures were likely present. CMV serostatus was recorded as positive for 250 to 300 and negative for about 55% of the 666 cohort members, whereas no CMV serostatus was recorded for the donor in question. Every donor gave a peripheral blood sample, and the peripheral blood mononuclear cells from that sample were used for TCR beta sequencing. Genomic DNA was extracted from the blood cell samples with the Qiagen DNeasy Blood Extraction Kit. Library preparation employed the immunoSEQ multiplex PCR assay. The multiplex PCR relied on a mix of 60 forward primers for TCR Vbeta segments and 13 reverse primers for TCR Jbeta segments. The CDR3 region of rearranged TCR beta genes was amplified from genomic DNA by a multiplex PCR assay. Amplified TCR beta libraries were sequenced as 87-base-pair reads on the Illumina HiSeq System. Per the source publication's procedure: Across the 500 to 700 repertoires, a later analysis counted tens of millions of unique TCR beta chains, some 11 million of which were shared by at least two donors. To remove PCR and sequencing errors, raw reads were error-corrected and collapsed into unique sequences using a nearest-neighbor algorithm that merged closely related sequences. To assign V, D and J gene segments, CDR3 sequences were aligned to IMGT reference sequences. Each retained sequence needed at least a six-nucleotide match to both a V gene segment and a J gene segment. A rearrangement was called productive if the CDR3 had no stop codons and remained in frame with V and J, and every other rearrangement was called non-productive. Following IMGT convention, CDR3 was defined as the stretch from the second conserved V-encoded cysteine up to the conserved J-encoded phenylalanine. The earlier analysis of 450 to 750 of the donors excluded any sequence lacking an unambiguous match to a single V gene segment. In an earlier analysis of 587 of the donors, a V segment was called functional when productive rearrangements were above 56.7%, and segregating when the standard deviation between donors exceeded 5%. To diagnose cytomegalovirus status from the catalog of TCR beta chain sequences, a statistical classification framework was built. In a later analysis, TCR nucleotide sequences were compared against IMGT/GENE-DB human TR gene sequences so that V and J genes could be assigned. The TCRdist pipeline was used in a later analysis to assign CDR3 sequences and most-parsimonious VDJ recombination scenarios. In a later analysis, every TCR beta chain was defined by the combination of its CDR3 amino acid sequence and its V-gene family, and reads without a unique V-gene family were dropped. A later analysis removed 600 or so highly shared, low-generation-probability nucleotide sequences to deal with suspected cross-contamination and a sequencing artifact. A later analysis calculated a clonal expansion index for each public chain from normalized within-repertoire ranks of inferred template counts. A later analysis computed generation probabilities with a VDJ recombination model fitted to out-of-frame rearrangements, and checked the results against IGoR. Hypergeometric tests were used in a later analysis to score TCR-TCR, TCR-HLA and TCR-CMV co-occurrence, with a repertoire-size bias correction applied to the TCR pairs. In a later analysis, false discovery rates were estimated by permuting HLA or CMV assignments 20 times. In a later analysis, co-occurring TCRs were grouped using DBSCAN, and TCRdist sequence similarity was added for clustering within HLA-allele-positive subsets. Co-occurrence clustering excluded repertoires with fewer than 30,000 or more than 120,000 public chains, plus five with anomalous nucleotide sharing. In TCRdb, the immuneACCESS table is reduced to in-frame sequences with V and J assigned. These tables do not hold every clone; where another copy was compared, an unresolved V gene accounts for under half, and the others remain unexplained. That table is the source of V, J and clone size, and D and trimming were worked out from the DNA. Recorded for this sample are tens of thousands of clones; 45% to 70% of them occurred a single time. The ten largest clonotypes hold 12% of the sample.

According to the germline V gene, CDR1 reads MGHRA and CDR2 reads YSYEKL. The germline V end is reduced by 1 base and the J end by 2 bases; junction bases left unmatched: 9. Including cysteine and phenylalanine, the CDR3 has 18 amino acids. The sequence is cut down to CDR3 DNA, 54 bases in frame from base 1. The TCR originated in a human donor in good health. Sequenced input: PBMCs. The chain links TRBV4-1 with TRBJ2-3; 10 central nucleotides agree with TRBD1. The sequenced DNA is TGCGCCAGCAGCCAAGTTGTTGTTGGGACAGGGGACACAGATACGCAGTATTTT. This translates into CASSQVVVGTGDTDTQYF.